This T cell receptor (beta chain) derives from a study of blood T cell repertoires in COVID-19. About the study: PBMCs, B-cell-depleted T cells, or T cells were the source of the cDNA or gDNA that made up the material.

Profiled with immunoSEQ multiplex PCR; TCRdb holds only in-frame clones, not every one. The repertoire consists of 70,000 or so clones, with around nine tenths occurring once and the leading ten covering approximately 1.5%. Per germline, CDR1 GTSNPN and CDR2 SVGIG (reference sequence). This CDR3 spans 11 amino acids. The clonotype originates from a human donor in a cohort sampled during active COVID-19. Material: peripheral blood. The rearrangement joins TRBV30 to TRBJ2-7; D not resolved. The CDR3 is CAADISYEQYF. The CDR3 coding sequence is TGTGCAGCCGACATCTCCTACGAGCAGTACTTC. Drawing the rest from reference TRBV30 and TRBJ2-7, the complete variable domain is SQTIHQWPATLVQPVGSPLSLECTVEGTSNPNLYWYRQAAGRGLQLLFYSVGIGQISSEVPQNLSASRPQDRQFILSSKKLLLSDSGFYLCAADISYEQYFGPGTRLTVT.